This T cell receptor beta chain was sequenced during a study of T cells in Graves' hyperthyroidism and ophthalmopathy. Across the whole study: Peripheral blood was obtained at initial diagnosis, preceding any treatment. Study-level findings and limits: Ophthalmopathy was model-predicted a median approximately six months pre-onset.

RNA transcripts served as the template for amplifying TCR beta CDR3 regions. First-round RT-PCR of the TCR CDR3 relied on the HTBI primer set. TCRdb independently ran MiXCR on the multiplex PCR reads; one entry per CDR3 protein. Of a few hundred thousand distinct CDR3 sequences listed, approximately 20% are singletons. Fresh peripheral blood, approximately 9.1 ml, was the source of the PBMCs. This CDR3 has 21 residues. The germline V gene has CDR1 MDHEN and CDR2 SYDVKM. V lost 2 bases and J lost 0; bases outside the gene matches: 19. This clonotype was picked up many times. The antigen is unknown. The source material was blood. The TCR originated in a man in his thirties or forties with Graves' ophthalmopathy. This sequence joins TRBV28 and TRBJ2-3, with 8 positions matching TRBD2. CDR3 DNA: TGTGCCAGCAGTTTAGTTCTCGGGGAGAGTCGAAGCGGGAGTAGCACAGATACGCAGTATTTT. It codes for CASSLVLGESRSGSSTDTQYF.